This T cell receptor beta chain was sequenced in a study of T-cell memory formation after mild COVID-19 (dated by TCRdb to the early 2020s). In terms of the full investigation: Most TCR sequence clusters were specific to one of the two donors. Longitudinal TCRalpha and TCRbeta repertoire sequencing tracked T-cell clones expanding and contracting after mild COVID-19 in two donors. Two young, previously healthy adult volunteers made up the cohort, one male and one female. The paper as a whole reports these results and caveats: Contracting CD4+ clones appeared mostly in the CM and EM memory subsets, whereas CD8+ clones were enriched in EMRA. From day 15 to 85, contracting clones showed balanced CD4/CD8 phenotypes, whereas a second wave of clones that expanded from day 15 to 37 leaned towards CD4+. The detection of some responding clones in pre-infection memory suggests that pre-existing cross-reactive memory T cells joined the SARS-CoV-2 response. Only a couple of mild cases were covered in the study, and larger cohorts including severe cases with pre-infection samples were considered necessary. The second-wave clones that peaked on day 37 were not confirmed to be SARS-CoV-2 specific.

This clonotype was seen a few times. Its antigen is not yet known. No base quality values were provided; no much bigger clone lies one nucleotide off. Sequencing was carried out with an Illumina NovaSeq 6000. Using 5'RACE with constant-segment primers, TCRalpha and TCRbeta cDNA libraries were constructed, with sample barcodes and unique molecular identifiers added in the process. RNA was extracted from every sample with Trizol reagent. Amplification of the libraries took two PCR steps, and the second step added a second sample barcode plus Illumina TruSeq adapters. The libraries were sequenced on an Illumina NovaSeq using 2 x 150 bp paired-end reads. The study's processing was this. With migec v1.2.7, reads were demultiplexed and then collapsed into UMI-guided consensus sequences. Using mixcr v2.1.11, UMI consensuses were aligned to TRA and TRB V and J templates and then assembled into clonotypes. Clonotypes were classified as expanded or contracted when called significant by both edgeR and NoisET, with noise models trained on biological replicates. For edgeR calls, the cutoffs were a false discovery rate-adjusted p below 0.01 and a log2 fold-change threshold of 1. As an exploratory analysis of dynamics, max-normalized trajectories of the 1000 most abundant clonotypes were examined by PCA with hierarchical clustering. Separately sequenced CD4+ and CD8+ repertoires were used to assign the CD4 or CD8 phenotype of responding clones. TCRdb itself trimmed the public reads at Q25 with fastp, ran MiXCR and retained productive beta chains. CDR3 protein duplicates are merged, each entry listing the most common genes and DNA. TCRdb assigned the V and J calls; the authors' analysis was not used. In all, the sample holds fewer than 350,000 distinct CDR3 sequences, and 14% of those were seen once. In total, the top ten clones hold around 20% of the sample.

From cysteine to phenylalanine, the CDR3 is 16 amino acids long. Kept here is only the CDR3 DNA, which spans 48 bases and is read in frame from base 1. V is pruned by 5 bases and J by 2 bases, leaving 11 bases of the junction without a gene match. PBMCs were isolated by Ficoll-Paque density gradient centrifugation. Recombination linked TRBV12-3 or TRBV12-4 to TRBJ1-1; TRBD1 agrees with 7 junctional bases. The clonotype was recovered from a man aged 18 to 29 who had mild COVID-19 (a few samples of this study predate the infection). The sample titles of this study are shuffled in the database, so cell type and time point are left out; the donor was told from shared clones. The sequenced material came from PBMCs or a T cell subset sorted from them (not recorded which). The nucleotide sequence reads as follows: TGTGCCAGCAGTCTAAAGGACAGGTTGTATAACACTGAAGCTTTCTTT. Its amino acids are CASSLKDRLYNTEAFF.